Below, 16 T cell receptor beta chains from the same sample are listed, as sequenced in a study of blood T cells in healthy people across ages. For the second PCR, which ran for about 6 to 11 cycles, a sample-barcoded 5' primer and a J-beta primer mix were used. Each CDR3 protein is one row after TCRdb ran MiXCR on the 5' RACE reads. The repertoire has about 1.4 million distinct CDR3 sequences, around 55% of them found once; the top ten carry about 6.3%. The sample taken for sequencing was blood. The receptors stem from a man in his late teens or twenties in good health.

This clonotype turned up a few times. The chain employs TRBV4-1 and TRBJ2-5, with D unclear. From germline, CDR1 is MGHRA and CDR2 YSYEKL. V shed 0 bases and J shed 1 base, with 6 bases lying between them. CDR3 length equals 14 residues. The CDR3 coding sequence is TGCGCCAGCAGCCAAGACTCCGTCCAAGAGACCCAGTACTTC. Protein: CASSQDSVQETQYF.

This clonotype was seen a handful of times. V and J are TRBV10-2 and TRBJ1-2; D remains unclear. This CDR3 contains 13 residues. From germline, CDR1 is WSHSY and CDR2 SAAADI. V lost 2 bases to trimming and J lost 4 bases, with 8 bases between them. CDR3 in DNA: TGCGCCAGCAGTGAGACATTGGGCTATGGCTACACCTTC. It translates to CASSETLGYGYTF.

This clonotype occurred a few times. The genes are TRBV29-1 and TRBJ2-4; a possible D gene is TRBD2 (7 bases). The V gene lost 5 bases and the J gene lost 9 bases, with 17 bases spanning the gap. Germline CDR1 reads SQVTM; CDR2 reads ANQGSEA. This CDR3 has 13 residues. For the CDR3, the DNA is TGCAGCGTTACCTTACTAGGGGGGGCCATTCAGTACTTC. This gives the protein CSVTLLGGAIQYF. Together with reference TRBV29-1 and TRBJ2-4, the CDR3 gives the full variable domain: SAVISQKPSRDICQRGTSLTIQCQVDSQVTMMFWYRQQPGQSLTLIATANQGSEATYESGFVIDKFPISRPNLTFSTLTVSNMSPEDSSIYLCSVTLLGGAIQYFGAGTRLSVL.

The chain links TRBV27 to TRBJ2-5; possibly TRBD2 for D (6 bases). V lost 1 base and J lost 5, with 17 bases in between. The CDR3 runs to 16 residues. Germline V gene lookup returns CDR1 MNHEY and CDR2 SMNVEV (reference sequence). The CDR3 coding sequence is TGTGCCAGCAGTTTATGGGCCGGAGGGGCGGGGGAGACCCAGTACTTC. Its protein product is CASSLWAGGAGETQYF.

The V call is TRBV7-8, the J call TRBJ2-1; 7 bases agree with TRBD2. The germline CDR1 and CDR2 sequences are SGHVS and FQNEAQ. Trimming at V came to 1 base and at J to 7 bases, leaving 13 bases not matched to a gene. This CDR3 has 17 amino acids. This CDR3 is CASSLELGGSLGNEQFF. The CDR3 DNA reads TGTGCCAGCAGCTTAGAGTTGGGGGGGAGTTTGGGGAATGAGCAGTTCTTC.

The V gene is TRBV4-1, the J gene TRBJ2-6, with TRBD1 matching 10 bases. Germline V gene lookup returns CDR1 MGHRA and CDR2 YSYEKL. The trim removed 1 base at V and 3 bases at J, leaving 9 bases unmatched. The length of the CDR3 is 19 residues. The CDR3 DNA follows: TGCGCCAGCAGCCAAGCTCCGACAGGGGGCGCTTATGGGGCCAACGTCCTGACTTTC. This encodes CASSQAPTGGAYGANVLTF.

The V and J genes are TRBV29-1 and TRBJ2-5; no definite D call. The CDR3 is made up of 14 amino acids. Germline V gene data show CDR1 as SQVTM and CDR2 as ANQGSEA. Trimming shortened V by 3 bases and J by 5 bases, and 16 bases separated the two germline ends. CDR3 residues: CSVERNQLGETQYF. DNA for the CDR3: TGCAGCGTTGAGCGTAACCAACTGGGGGAGACCCAGTACTTC.

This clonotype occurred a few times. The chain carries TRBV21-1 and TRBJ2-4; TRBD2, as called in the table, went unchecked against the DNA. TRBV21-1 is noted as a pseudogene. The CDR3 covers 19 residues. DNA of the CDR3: TGTGCCAGCAGCGGAGGACATAAGGTGGGACTCTTAGCCAAAAACATTCAGTACTTC. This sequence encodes CASSGGHKVGLLAKNIQYF.

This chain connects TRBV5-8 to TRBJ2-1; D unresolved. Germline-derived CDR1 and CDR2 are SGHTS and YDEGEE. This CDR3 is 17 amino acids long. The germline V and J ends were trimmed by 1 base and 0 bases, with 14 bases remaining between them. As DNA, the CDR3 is TGTGCCAGCAGCTTGTCCGCACAGCTGAGCTCCTACAATGAGCAGTTCTTC. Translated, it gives CASSLSAQLSSYNEQFF.

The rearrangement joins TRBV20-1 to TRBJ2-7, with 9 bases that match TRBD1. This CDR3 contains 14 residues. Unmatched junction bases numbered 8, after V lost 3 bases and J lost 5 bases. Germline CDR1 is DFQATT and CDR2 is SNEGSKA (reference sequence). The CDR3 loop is CSASGTGRINEQYF. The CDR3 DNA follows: TGCAGTGCTAGTGGGACAGGGAGGATCAACGAGCAGTACTTC.

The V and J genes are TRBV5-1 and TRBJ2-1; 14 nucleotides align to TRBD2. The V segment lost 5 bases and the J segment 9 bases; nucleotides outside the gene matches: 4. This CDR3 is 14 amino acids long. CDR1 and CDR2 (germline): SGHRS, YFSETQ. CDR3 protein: CASRGTSGSGEQFF. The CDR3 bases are TGCGCCAGCAGGGGGACTAGCGGGAGTGGTGAGCAGTTCTTC.

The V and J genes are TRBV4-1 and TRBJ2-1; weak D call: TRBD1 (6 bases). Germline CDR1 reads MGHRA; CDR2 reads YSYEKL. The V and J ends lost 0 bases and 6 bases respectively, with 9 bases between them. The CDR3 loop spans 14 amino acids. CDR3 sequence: CASSQEWTANEQFF. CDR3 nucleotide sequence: TGCGCCAGCAGCCAAGAGTGGACAGCCAATGAGCAGTTCTTC.

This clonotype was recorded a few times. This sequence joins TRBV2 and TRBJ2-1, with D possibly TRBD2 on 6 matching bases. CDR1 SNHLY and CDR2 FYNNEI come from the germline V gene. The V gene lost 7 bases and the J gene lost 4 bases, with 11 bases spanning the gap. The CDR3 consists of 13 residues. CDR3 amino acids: CASNGGDYNEQFF. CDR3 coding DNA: TGTGCCAGCAATGGCGGGGATTACAATGAGCAGTTCTTC.

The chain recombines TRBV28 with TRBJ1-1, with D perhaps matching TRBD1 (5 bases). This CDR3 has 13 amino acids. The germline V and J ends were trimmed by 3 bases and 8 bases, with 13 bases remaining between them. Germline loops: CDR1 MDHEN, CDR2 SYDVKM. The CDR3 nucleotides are TGTGCCAGCAGTTTTCGGGGCGCCAGAGAAGCTTTCTTT. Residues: CASSFRGAREAFF. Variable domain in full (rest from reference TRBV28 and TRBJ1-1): DVKVTQSSRYLVKRTGEKVFLECVQDMDHENMFWYRQDPGLGLRLIYFSYDVKMKEKGDIPEGYSVSREKKERFSLILESASTNQTSMYLCASSFRGAREAFFGQGTRLTVV.

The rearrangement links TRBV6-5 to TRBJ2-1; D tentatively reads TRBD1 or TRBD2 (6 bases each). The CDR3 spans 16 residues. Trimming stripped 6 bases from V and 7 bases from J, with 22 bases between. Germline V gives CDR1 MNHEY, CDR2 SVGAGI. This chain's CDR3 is CASRSTLAGVKNEQFF. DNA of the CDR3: TGTGCCAGCAGGTCCACACTAGCAGGGGTTAAAAATGAGCAGTTCTTC.

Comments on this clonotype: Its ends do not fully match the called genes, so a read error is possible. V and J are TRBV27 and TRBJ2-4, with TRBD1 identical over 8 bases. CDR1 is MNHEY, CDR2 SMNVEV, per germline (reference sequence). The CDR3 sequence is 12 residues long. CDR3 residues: CGTGLAKNIQYF. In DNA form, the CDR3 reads TGCGGGACAGGCCTAGCCAAAAACATTCAGTACTTC.